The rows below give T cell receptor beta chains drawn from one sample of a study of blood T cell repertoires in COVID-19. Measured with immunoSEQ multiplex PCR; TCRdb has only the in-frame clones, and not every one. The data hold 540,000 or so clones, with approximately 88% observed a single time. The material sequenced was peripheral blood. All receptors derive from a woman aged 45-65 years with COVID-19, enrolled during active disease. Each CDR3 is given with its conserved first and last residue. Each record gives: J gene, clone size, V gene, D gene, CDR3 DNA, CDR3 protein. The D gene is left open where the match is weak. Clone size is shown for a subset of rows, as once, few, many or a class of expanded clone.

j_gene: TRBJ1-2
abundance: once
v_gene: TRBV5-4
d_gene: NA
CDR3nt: TGTGCCAGCAGCCCCGGGGGAGGTCAGAACTATGGCTACACCTTC
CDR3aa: CASSPGGGQNYGYTF

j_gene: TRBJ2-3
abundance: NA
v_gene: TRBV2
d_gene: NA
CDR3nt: TGTGCCAGCAGTGACGGTACAGATACGCAGTATTTT
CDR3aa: CASSDGTDTQYF

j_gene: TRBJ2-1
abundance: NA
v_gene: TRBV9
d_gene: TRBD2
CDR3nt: TGTGCCAGCAGCCCCCACGGGACTAGCGGGGGTCCCTACAATGAGCAGTTCTTC
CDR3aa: CASSPHGTSGGPYNEQFF

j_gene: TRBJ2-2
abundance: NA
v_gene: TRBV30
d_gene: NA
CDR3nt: TGTGCCTGGAGTGTACAGCAGGGGACCGGGGAGCTGTTTTTT
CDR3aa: CAWSVQQGTGELFF

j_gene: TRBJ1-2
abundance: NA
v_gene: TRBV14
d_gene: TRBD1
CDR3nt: TGTGCCAGCCATGGGACAGCCAGCCCATATGGCTACACCTTC
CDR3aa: CASHGTASPYGYTF

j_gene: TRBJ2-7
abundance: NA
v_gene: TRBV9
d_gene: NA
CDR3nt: TGTGCCAGCGGAGGGTCCCACGAGCAGTACTTC
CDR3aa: CASGGSHEQYF

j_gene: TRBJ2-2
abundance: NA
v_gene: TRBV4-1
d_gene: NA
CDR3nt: TGCGCCAGCAGCCAAGATCGGAGGGGCCGAAACACCGGGGAGCTGTTTTTT
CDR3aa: CASSQDRRGRNTGELFF

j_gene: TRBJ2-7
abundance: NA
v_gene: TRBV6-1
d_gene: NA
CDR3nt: TGTGCCAGCAGTGACCCGGGATTTCTGTCCAGCGAGCAGTACTTC
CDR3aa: CASSDPGFLSSEQYF

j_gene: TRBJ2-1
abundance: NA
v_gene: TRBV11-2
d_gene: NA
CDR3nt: TGTGCCAGCAGCCGGGGTCCTCTGGGGAATGAGCAGTTCTTC
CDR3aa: CASSRGPLGNEQFF

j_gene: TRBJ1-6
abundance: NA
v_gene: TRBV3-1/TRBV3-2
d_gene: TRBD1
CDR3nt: TGTGCCAGCAGCCAAGCCAGGACAGGTCAATCACCCCTCCACTTT
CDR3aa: CASSQARTGQSPLHF

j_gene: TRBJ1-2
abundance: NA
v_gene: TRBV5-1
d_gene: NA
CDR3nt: TGCGCCAGCAGCTTTGTCTTTGGTGCAGGGGACTATGGCTACACCTTC
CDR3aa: CASSFVFGAGDYGYTF

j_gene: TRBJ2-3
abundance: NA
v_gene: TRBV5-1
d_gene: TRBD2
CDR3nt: TGCGCCAGCAGCTTGGGGGACTACGAGAGGGATACGCAGTATTTT
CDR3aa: CASSLGDYERDTQYF

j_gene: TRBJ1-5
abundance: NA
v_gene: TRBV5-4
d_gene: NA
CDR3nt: TGTGCCAGCAGCTTCGGCCAGGGAGGTGGACAGCCCCAGCATTTT
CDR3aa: CASSFGQGGGQPQHF

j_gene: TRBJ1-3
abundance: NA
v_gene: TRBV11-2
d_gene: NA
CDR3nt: TGTGCCAGCAGCTTAGTTAGACATATAACTGGAAACACCATATATTTT
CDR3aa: CASSLVRHITGNTIYF

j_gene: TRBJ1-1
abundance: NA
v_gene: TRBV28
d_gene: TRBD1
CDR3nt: TGTGCCAGCAGTCCCGCAGGGGGCAAAGCTTTCTTT
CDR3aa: CASSPAGGKAFF

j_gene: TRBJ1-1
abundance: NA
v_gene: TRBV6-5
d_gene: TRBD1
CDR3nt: TGTGCCAGCGCAAGGGGGCTGGGCACTGAAGCTTTCTTT
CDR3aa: CASARGLGTEAFF

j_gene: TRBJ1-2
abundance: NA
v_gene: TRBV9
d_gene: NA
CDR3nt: TGTGCCAGCAGCGTAGGAGGCGAGGATGGCTACACCTTC
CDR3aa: CASSVGGEDGYTF

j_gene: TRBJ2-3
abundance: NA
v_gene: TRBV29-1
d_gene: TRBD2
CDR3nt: TGCAGCGTTGGGCGGGGGGTGGATACGCAGTATTTT
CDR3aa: CSVGRGVDTQYF

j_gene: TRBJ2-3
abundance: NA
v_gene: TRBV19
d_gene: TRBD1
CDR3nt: TGTGCCAGTAGTATCGGTTTCGTAGGGGGCCTCACAGATACGCAGTATTTT
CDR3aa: CASSIGFVGGLTDTQYF

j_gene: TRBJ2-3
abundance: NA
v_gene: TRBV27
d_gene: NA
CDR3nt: TGTGCCAGCAGTCCTTGGGCCCCGACAGATACGCAGTATTTT
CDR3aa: CASSPWAPTDTQYF

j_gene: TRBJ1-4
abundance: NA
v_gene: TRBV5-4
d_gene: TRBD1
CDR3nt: TGTGCCAGCAGCCCCAGGACAGGTCCCTCCGAACTGTTTTTT
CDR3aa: CASSPRTGPSELFF

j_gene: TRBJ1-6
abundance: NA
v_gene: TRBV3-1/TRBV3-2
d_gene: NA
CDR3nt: TGTGCCAGCAGCCAAGTTTATGGCAGGGGCTATTCACCCCTCCACTTT
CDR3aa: CASSQVYGRGYSPLHF

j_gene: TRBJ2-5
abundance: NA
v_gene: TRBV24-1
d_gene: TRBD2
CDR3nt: TGTGCCACCAGTGCTCTGCGGGGGGGCCGAGAGACCCAGTACTTC
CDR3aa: CATSALRGGRETQYF

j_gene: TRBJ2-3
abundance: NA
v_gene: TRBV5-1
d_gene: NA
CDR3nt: TGCGCCAGCAGCTTGAGTCCCTCAACTAGCACAGATACGCAGTATTTT
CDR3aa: CASSLSPSTSTDTQYF

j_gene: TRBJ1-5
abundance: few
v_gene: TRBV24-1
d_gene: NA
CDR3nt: TGTGCCACCAGTGATCAGGGTGACAATCAGCCCCAGCATTTT
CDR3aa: CATSDQGDNQPQHF

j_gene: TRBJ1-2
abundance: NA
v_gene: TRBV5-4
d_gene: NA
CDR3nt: TGTGCCAGCAGCAGTTTCGCGGGAAATTCTGGCTACACCTTC
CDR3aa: CASSSFAGNSGYTF

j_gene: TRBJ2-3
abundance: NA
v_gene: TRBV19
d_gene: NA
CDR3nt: TGTGCCAGTAGTATAGTTAGGGGGGGCCCAACAGATACGCAGTATTTT
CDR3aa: CASSIVRGGPTDTQYF

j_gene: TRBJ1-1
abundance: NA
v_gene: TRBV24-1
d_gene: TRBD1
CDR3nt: TGTGCCAGCGGACAGGGAGACACTGAAGCTTTCTTT
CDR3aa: CASGQGDTEAFF